This T cell receptor (beta chain) was retrieved from a study of blood T cell repertoires in COVID-19. The overall study: Acute-phase and convalescent COVID-19 samples originated in the United States, Italy and Spain.

Between the trimmed V and J ends, which lost 5 bases and 3 bases, there was a span of 11 bases. Germline loops: CDR1 SGHRS, CDR2 YFSETQ. CDR3 length: 13 amino acids. Original methodology: Amplification from reference gene primers served as the basis for estimated nucleated cell counts. Here immunoSEQ multiplex PCR was the method, and the copy in TCRdb shows in-frame clones only, minus some. V and J calls and clone size are those listed in that table; D and trimming were worked out from the DNA. The table records approximately 210,000 clones, 70% to 90% of them present only once. The chain is built from TRBV5-1 and TRBJ1-2; D may be TRBD1 (5 bases). The clonotype originates from a man aged 30-40 years who had recovered from COVID-19. What was sequenced was peripheral blood. CDR3 in amino acids: CASSRRDYYGYTF. DNA of the CDR3: TGCGCCAGCAGTCGTCGGGACTACTATGGCTACACCTTC.